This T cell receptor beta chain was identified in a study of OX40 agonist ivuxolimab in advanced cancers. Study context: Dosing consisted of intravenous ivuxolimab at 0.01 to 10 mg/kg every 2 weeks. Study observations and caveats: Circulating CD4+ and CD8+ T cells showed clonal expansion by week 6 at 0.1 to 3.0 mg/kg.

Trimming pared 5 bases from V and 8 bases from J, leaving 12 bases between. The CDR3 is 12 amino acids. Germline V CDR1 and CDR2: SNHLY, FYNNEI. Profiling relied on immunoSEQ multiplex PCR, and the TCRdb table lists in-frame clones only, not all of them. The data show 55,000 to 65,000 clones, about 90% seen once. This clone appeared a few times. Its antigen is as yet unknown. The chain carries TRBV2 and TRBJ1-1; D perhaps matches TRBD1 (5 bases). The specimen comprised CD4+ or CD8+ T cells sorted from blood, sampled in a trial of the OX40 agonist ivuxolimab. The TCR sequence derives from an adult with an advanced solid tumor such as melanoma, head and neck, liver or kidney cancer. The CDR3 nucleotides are TGTGCCAGCAGTTGGGACCTCGGGGAAGCTTTCTTT. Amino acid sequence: CASSWDLGEAFF.